The clone carrying this T cell receptor beta chain has ten or more counts. Its antigen is unknown. The time point denotes: sample taken at primary tumor resection. The donors were 70 or so patients with non-small cell lung cancer that was early-stage and untreated. Using its own MiXCR run on the 5' RACE reads, TCRdb lists one record per CDR3 protein. Here the sample spans about 92,000 distinct CDR3 sequences, approximately 12% being singletons. The data are from a study of spatial heterogeneity in lung cancer. V lost 2 bases and J lost 4; bases outside the gene matches: 5. This CDR3 is 14 amino acids long. Germline CDR1 SGHRS, CDR2 YFSETQ. General study results and limits: Ubiquitous expanded tumor TCRs surfaced in blood more at resection than they did at follow-up.

The sample was PBMCs, taken at surgery. This receptor was taken from a male donor with early-stage non-small cell lung cancer. The chain uses TRBV5-1 and TRBJ1-1; 7 bases fit TRBD1. The CDR3 DNA sequence: TGCGCCAGCAGCTTCTCGACAGGGAGCACTGAAGCTTTCTTT. Translation: CASSFSTGSTEAFF.